The 26 T cell receptor beta chains below come from one sample, sequenced in a study of T cells in localized non-small cell lung cancer. Profiled with immunoSEQ multiplex PCR; TCRdb holds only in-frame clones, not every one. The sample yields tens of thousands of clones, 75% to 90% seen once. The source material was peripheral blood, sampled before any cancer treatment. The receptors were sampled from a woman aged 35 to 75 with stage I lung adenocarcinoma.

The V gene is TRBV28, the J gene TRBJ1-6; D ambiguous. From germline, CDR1 is MDHEN and CDR2 SYDVKM. Trimming took 5 bases from V and 0 from J, leaving 8 bases between them. The CDR3 runs 15 residues. The CDR3: CASSLRSSYNSPLHF. CDR3 sequence (DNA): TGTGCCAGCAGTCTTAGGAGCTCCTATAATTCACCCCTCCACTTT.

V gene TRBV19 combines with J gene TRBJ1-4, with 7 bases aligning to TRBD1. This CDR3 is 13 amino acids long. J lost 5 bases, V lost 8 bases, and 5 bases had no gene match. In germline, CDR1 is LNHDA, CDR2 SQIVND (reference sequence). In DNA form, the CDR3 reads TGTGCCAGTGCTAGGGGGCAGAATGAAAAACTGTTTTTT. Its protein is CASARGQNEKLFF.

The rearrangement links TRBV16 to TRBJ2-5; 9 bases are shared with TRBD2. In germline, CDR1 is KGHSY, CDR2 FQNENV. CDR3 size: 15 residues. The trim removed 4 bases at V and 5 bases at J, leaving 8 bases unmatched. DNA of the CDR3: TGTGCCAGCAGCCCCGGCGGGAGGGCCATTGAGACCCAGTACTTC. Its translation is CASSPGGRAIETQYF.

The chain combines TRBV25-1 with TRBJ1-5, with D possibly matching TRBD1 (5 bases). Between the trimmed V and J ends, which lost 3 bases and 6 bases, there was a span of 18 bases. The germline V gene has CDR1 MGHDK and CDR2 SYGVNS. CDR3 length: 16 residues. This chain's CDR3 is CASSDSTVAGLQPQHF. Written as DNA, the CDR3 is TGTGCCAGCAGTGACTCGACAGTCGCGGGCCTTCAGCCCCAGCATTTT.

The rearrangement links TRBV9 to TRBJ2-5; D is uncertain. V lost 0 bases, J lost 4 bases, and 4 bases lay in between. Germline V gene lookup returns CDR1 SGDLS and CDR2 YYNGEE. The CDR3 runs 12 residues. DNA for the CDR3: TGTGCCAGCAGCGTAGAGGGAGAGACCCAGTACTTC. Translated, it gives CASSVEGETQYF.

The chain combines TRBV9 with TRBJ1-1; D gene unclear. Germline CDR1 and CDR2: SGDLS and YYNGEE. V was cut by 7 bases and J by 3 bases, with 16 bases left in between. The CDR3 contains 14 residues. This CDR3 reads CASQPSPNDTEAFF. CDR3 in DNA: TGTGCCAGCCAGCCCTCGCCGAACGACACTGAAGCTTTCTTT.

This sequence joins TRBV5-1 and TRBJ2-6; no clear D. The CDR3 spans 17 residues. Germline values: CDR1 SGHRS, CDR2 YFSETQ. Trimming took off 3 bases at V and 2 bases at J, with 15 bases between the two ends. The CDR3 region has the DNA TGCGCCAGCAGCTCCGAGGCTTTTGCCCCTGGGGCCAACGTCCTGACTTTC. Its protein product is CASSSEAFAPGANVLTF.

This clone was seen a handful of times. The J gene is TRBJ2-7, the V gene TRBV7-2, with a possible D match to TRBD1 (6 bases). Germline CDR1 and CDR2: SGHTA and FQGNSA. The CDR3 has 16 residues. The V and J ends lost 1 base and 4 bases respectively, with 17 bases between them. The CDR3 sequence: CASSLGDAGAGYEQYF. The CDR3 coding sequence is TGTGCCAGCAGCTTAGGCGATGCAGGGGCGGGTTACGAGCAGTACTTC. Full variable domain (missing parts from reference TRBV7-2 and TRBJ2-7): GAGVSQSPSNKVTEKGKDVELRCDPISGHTALYWYRQSLGQGLEFLIYFQGNSAPDKSGLPSDRFSAERTGGSVSTLTIQRTQQEDSAVYLCASSLGDAGAGYEQYFGPGTRLTVT.

V is TRBV19 and J is TRBJ1-1; D is possibly TRBD1 (5 bases). The CDR3 consists of 13 residues. Germline values: CDR1 LNHDA, CDR2 SQIVND (reference sequence). Trimming took 8 bases from V and 3 from J, leaving 13 bases between them. CDR3 nucleotide sequence: TGTGCCAGTGGGACGGCGAGGGACACTGAAGCTTTCTTT. This gives the protein CASGTARDTEAFF.

The V and J genes are TRBV15 and TRBJ2-1, with a tentative D call TRBD2 (7 bases). Germline CDR1 reads LNHNV; CDR2 reads YYDKDF (reference sequence). V dropped 5 bases and J dropped 3 bases, with 20 bases sitting between them. This CDR3 region has 17 residues. The CDR3 is CATSAQQGRGGYNEQFF. The CDR3 nucleotides read TGTGCCACCAGCGCCCAACAGGGAAGGGGGGGCTACAATGAGCAGTTCTTC.

The chain carries TRBV28 and TRBJ1-4; D is ambiguous. V was cut by 6 bases and J by 4 bases, with 12 bases left in between. The CDR3 has 14 amino acids. In germline, CDR1 is MDHEN, CDR2 SYDVKM. In DNA, the CDR3 is TGTGCCAGCAGCCTCATGGGTATTAATGAAAAACTGTTTTTT. Amino acid sequence: CASSLMGINEKLFF.

This rearrangement joins TRBV7-9 to TRBJ1-2; 8 nucleotides align to TRBD1. Trimming took 5 bases from V and 0 from J; bases not matched to a gene: 2. Germline V gene sequence: CDR1 SEHNR, CDR2 FQNEAQ (reference sequence). This CDR3 has 14 residues. CDR3 amino acids: CASSKGQANYGYTF. The CDR3 DNA reads as TGTGCCAGCAGCAAGGGACAGGCTAACTATGGCTACACCTTC.

The chain carries TRBV30 and TRBJ2-1, with unresolved D. The germline gives CDR1 GTSNPN, CDR2 SVGIG (reference sequence). V dropped 2 bases and J dropped 0 bases, with 8 bases sitting between them. This CDR3 has 14 residues. The CDR3 sequence: CAWSIGSSYNEQFF. CDR3 nucleotides: TGTGCCTGGAGTATAGGTAGCTCCTACAATGAGCAGTTCTTC. The full variable domain, with the rest looked up from reference TRBV30 and TRBJ2-1, is SQTIHQWPATLVQPVGSPLSLECTVEGTSNPNLYWYRQAAGRGLQLLFYSVGIGQISSEVPQNLSASRPQDRQFILSSKKLLLSDSGFYLCAWSIGSSYNEQFFGPGTRLTVL.

The V and J genes are TRBV14 and TRBJ1-2; D is uncertain. This CDR3 has 13 residues. Germline V gives CDR1 SGHDN, CDR2 FVKESK. V shed 0 bases and J shed 8 bases, with 10 bases lying between them. DNA of the CDR3: TGTGCCAGCAGCCAAGATTTCGGCGGGGGCTACACCTTC. Translation gives CASSQDFGGGYTF.

The chain joins TRBV9 to TRBJ2-3, with a tentative D call TRBD2 (6 bases). Germline CDR1 SGDLS, CDR2 YYNGEE. The CDR3 extends over 16 amino acids. Trimming removed 0 bases at V and 6 bases at J, with 17 bases between. The CDR3, as DNA: TGTGCCAGCAGCGTAGGGTTCGTGGGAGGAAGGGATACGCAGTATTTT. This codes for CASSVGFVGGRDTQYF.

The chain uses TRBV5-6 and TRBJ2-7, with D possibly matching TRBD2 (6 bases). V lost 0 bases and J 7 bases, leaving 14 bases between the germline ends. Germline V gene data show CDR1 as SGHDT and CDR2 as YYEEEE. This CDR3 spans 14 amino acids. CDR3: CASSLVQEGREQYF. The CDR3 DNA sequence: TGTGCCAGCAGCTTGGTACAGGAGGGGCGGGAGCAGTACTTC.

The V call is TRBV7-9, the J call TRBJ2-1, with D tentatively TRBD2 (6 bases). Trimming removed 1 base at V and 4 bases at J, with 11 bases between. This CDR3 contains 15 residues. Per germline, CDR1 SEHNR and CDR2 FQNEAQ (reference sequence). CDR3 amino acids: CASSLGRDLYNEQFF. CDR3 in DNA: TGTGCCAGCAGCTTAGGGCGGGACCTATACAATGAGCAGTTCTTC.

The gene calls are TRBV10-3 and TRBJ2-1, with 7 nucleotides matching TRBD2. The junction had 6 bases not matched to a gene; V was cut back by 2 bases and J by 5 bases. CDR1 and CDR2 from the germline V gene are ENHRY and SYGVKD. The CDR3 extends over 15 amino acids. The CDR3 region is CAISEGGRRNNEQFF. CDR3 nucleotide sequence: TGTGCCATCAGTGAGGGCGGGAGACGTAACAATGAGCAGTTCTTC.

The chain has TRBV9 and TRBJ1-1; 9 nucleotides match TRBD1. Losses at the gene ends were 4 bases for V and 1 base for J; bases not matched to a gene: 2. CDR1 is SGDLS and CDR2 is YYNGEE in the germline V gene. The CDR3 consists of 14 residues. Here the CDR3 reads CASSQTGGNTEAFF. DNA for the CDR3: TGTGCCAGCAGCCAGACAGGGGGGAACACTGAAGCTTTCTTT.

The V and J genes are TRBV6-1 and TRBJ1-1, with D perhaps TRBD1 (6 bases). Germline V lookup: CDR1 MNHNS, CDR2 SASEGT. V was cut by 6 bases and J by 0 bases, with 11 bases left in between. The CDR3 spans 14 residues. CDR3 protein: CASRGADLNTEAFF. Here the CDR3 DNA reads TGTGCCAGCAGGGGGGCAGATCTGAACACTGAAGCTTTCTTT.

The V call is TRBV5-1, the J call TRBJ2-5, with 7 positions matching TRBD2. The length of the CDR3 is 15 residues. V trimming: 0 bases; J trimming: 5 bases; junction bases outside the gene matches: 7. CDR1 is SGHRS and CDR2 is YFSETQ in the germline V gene. CDR3 bases: TGCGCCAGCAGCTTGGCCGACCGGGAGGCGGAGACCCAGTACTTC. Translation: CASSLADREAETQYF.

A few counts support this clone. V usage is TRBV7-6 and J usage is TRBJ2-1; D gene uncertain. Between the trimmed V and J ends, which lost 0 bases and 7 bases, there was a span of 7 bases. The CDR3 sequence is 13 residues long. The germline gives CDR1 SGHVS, CDR2 FNYEAQ. The CDR3 DNA reads as TGTGCCAGCAGCTTAGCGCGAGGAAATGAGCAGTTCTTC. Translated: CASSLARGNEQFF.

This clone has a single count. CDR3 region: CASSAGLAEETQYF. As DNA, the CDR3 is TGTGCCAGCAGTGCGGGACTAGCAGAAGAGACCCAGTACTTC. The chain is built from TRBV6-6 and TRBJ2-5; 9 bases are a match to TRBD2. The CDR3 contains 14 residues. CDR1 and CDR2 from the germline V gene are MNHNY and SVGAGI (reference sequence). V lost 5 bases, J lost 3 bases, and 4 bases stayed unmatched.

The chain recombines TRBV2 with TRBJ2-5; 10 nucleotides match TRBD2. The CDR3 is 15 residues long. V lost 2 bases, J lost 4 bases, and 4 bases stayed unmatched. Germline V gene sequence: CDR1 SNHLY, CDR2 FYNNEI. The DNA for the CDR3 is TGTGCCAGCAGTGAACAGGTAGCGGGAGGAGAGACCCAGTACTTC. Translated, it gives CASSEQVAGGETQYF.

The CDR3 region has the DNA TGTGCCAGCAGCACTGGCATTCGGGAGAAAAGTGAGCAGTTCTTC. This sequence encodes CASSTGIREKSEQFF. The gene calls are TRBV5-6 and TRBJ2-1, with a possible D match to TRBD2 (6 bases). The CDR3 is 15 residues long. V lost 4 bases, J lost 9 bases, and 20 bases lay in between. The V gene's germline CDR1 is SGHDT and CDR2 YYEEEE.

The chain employs TRBV29-1 and TRBJ1-5; possibly TRBD1 for D (5 bases). The germline V gene has CDR1 SQVTM and CDR2 ANQGSEA. CDR3 length equals 12 residues. Trimming removed 8 bases at V and 6 bases at J, with 14 bases between. CDR3 DNA sequence: TGCAGCTATGGAGGGGAAGGTCAGCCCCAGCATTTT. This codes for CSYGGEGQPQHF.